This T cell receptor beta chain was obtained from a study of lung T cells in sarcoidosis with Löfgren's syndrome. TCRdb ran MiXCR on the reads and lists one entry per CDR3 protein. The table lists about 9,200 distinct CDR3 sequences, roughly 21% of them singletons. The CDR3 covers 15 residues. The germline CDR1 and CDR2 sequences are MNHNS and SASEGT. J gave up 4 bases and V 11 bases, and 11 bases lay outside the gene matches. This clonotype was counted at least ten times. The clonotype was recovered from a human donor with sarcoidosis (Löfgren's syndrome or another form), or a control subject (not recorded which). V is TRBV6-1 and J is TRBJ1-3, with 10 bases matching TRBD1. The sequenced sample was CD4+ T cells from bronchoalveolar lavage. The CDR3 loop is CACKTGGFEGNTIYF. The CDR3 DNA is TGTGCCTGCAAGACAGGGGGCTTCGAGGGAAACACCATATATTTT.